This T cell receptor beta chain is drawn from a study of T cell responses to AZD1222 COVID-19 vaccine (dated by TCRdb to the early 2020s). About the study as a whole: A total of 230 or so trial participants underwent TCR sequencing, of whom 200 to 220 received two doses of AZD1222 and some 25 received two doses of the MenACWY control vaccine. Trial participants were enrolled by age into 18-55, 56-69 and 70-plus year subgroups, with around 150, 28 and 57 TCR-sequenced participants respectively. What the study reported, not specific to this receptor: Epitopes outside the regions mutated in the B.1.351 and B.1.1.7 variants were reportedly recognized by nearly half of the unique spike-specific TCRs. Conclusions about previously exposed vaccinees were limited because only six or seven AZD1222 recipients were SARS-CoV-2 seropositive at baseline. After two AZD1222 doses, both the breadth and the depth of spike-specific TCRs were significantly higher than at day 0 and than in MenACWY recipients. CD4 TCRs associated with the vaccine covered the entire spike protein, and the dominant responses were in regions 160-218 and 743-854. No day 14 peak-response samples were available, so repertoires were characterized only after the peak T cell response. Participants were mostly white British, with more females than males. The authors suggested clonal diversity may have been underestimated. In the small 56-69-year group, the increase in depth fell short of significance, most likely because of low power.

Taken with the paper, the label for time point translates to: about 28 days (+/-7) after the second vaccine dose. AZD1222 recipients whose second dose came at about 4 weeks and those whose second dose came at about 12 weeks were combined into one group, since spike-specific TCR depth and breadth did not differ between the two schedules. Vaccinee samples came from UK trials COV001 and COV002, including a single-blind randomized controlled phase 2/3 trial of AZD1222 (ChAdOx1 nCoV-19) in healthy adults. Trial participant PBMC samples were collected at day 0 and day 28 after the second dose for TCRbeta chain sequencing. On this clone: Which antigen it targets is not known. No base-level quality is on record; no much larger clone is a single base apart.

The CDR3 regions of human TCRbeta chains were analyzed by immunosequencing. The study's processing was this. Repertoire TCRs were matched against a reference library of SARS-CoV-2-specific TCRs generated with the MIRA antigen-specificity platform. Breadth was defined as the fraction of unique TCRs that were SARS-CoV-2-associated, and depth was defined as the fraction of total T cells that were SARS-CoV-2-associated. Using the MIRA data, every spike-specific TCR was mapped to the spike region that the TCR reacted to and assigned to either a CD4 or a CD8 class. Log10-transformed breadth and depth values were compared by one-way ANOVA with Sidak's multiple comparisons tests. TCRdb carries this immuneACCESS record with in-frame sequences only. Its versions omit some clonotypes, under half of them owing to an unresolved V gene in the studies checked, with the rest unexplained. The V and J calls and clone size come from that table; D and trimming were worked out from the DNA. A total of some 98,000 clones appear in this sample, approximately 84% of them only once. The top ten hold more than 13% of the sample.

The CDR1 and CDR2 encoded by the germline V gene are MGHRA and YSYEKL. From its cysteine to its phenylalanine, the CDR3 spans 16 amino acids. The kept DNA is CDR3 alone, 48 bases in frame from the first base. V sheds 0 bases and J sheds 4 bases, leaving 13 bases between their ends. Sequencing was performed on peripheral blood, taken 28 days after the second AZD1222 dose. The rearrangement combines TRBV4-1 with TRBJ1-5; 5 matching bases give a weak D call of TRBD1. This clonotype originated in an adult who received the AZD1222 COVID-19 vaccine. The CDR3 has the sequence CASSQDGGIGNQPQHF. The bases read TGCGCCAGCAGCCAAGATGGGGGGATAGGGAATCAGCCCCAGCATTTT.